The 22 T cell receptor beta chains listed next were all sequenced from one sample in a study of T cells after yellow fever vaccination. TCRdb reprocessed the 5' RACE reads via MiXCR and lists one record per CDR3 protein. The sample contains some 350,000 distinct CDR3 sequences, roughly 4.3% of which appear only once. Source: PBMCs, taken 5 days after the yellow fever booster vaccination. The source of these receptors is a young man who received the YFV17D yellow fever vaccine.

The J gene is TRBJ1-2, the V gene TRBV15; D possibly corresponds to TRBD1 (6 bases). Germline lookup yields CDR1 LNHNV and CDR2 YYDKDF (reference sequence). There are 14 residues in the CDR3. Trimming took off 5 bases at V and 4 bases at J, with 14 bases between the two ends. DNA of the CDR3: TGTGCCACCAGCGGAGGAGACAGGCTCTATGGCTACACCTTC. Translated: CATSGGDRLYGYTF.

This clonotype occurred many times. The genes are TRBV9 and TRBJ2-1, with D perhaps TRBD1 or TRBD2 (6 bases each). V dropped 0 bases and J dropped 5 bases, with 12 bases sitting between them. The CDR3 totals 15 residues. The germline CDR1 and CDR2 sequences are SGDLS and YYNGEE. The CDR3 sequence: CASSVGGAQDNEQFF. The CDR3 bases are TGTGCCAGCAGCGTAGGGGGGGCCCAGGACAATGAGCAGTTCTTC. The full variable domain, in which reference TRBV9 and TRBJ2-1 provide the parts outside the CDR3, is DSGVTQTPKHLITATGQRVTLRCSPRSGDLSVYWYQQSLDQGLQFLIQYYNGEERAKGNILERFSAQQFPDLHSELNLSSLELGDSALYFCASSVGGAQDNEQFFGPGTRLTVL.

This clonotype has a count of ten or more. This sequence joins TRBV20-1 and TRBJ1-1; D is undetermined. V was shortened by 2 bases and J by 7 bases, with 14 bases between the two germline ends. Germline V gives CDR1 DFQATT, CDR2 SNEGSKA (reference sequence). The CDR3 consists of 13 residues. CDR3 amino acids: CSARRRIPGEAFF. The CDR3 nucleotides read TGCAGTGCTAGACGCAGGATACCGGGTGAAGCTTTCTTT.

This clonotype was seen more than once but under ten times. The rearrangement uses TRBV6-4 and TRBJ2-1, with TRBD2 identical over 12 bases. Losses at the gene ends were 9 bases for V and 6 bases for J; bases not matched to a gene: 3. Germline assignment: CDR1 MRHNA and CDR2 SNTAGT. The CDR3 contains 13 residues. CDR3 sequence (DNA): TGTGCCAGACTAGCGGGGGGTGGCAATGAGCAGTTCTTC. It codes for CARLAGGGNEQFF.

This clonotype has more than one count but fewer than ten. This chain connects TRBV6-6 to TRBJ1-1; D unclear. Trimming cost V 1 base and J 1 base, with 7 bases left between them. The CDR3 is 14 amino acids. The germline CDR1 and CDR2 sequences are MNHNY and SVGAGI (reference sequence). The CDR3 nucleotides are TGTGCCAGCAGTTACTGGGCATCGAACACTGAAGCTTTCTTT. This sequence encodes CASSYWASNTEAFF.

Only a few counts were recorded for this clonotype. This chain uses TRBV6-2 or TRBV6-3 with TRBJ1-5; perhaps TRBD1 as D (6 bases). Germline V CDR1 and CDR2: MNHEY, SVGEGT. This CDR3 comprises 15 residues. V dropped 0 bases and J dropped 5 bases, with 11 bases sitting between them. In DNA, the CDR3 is TGTGCCAGCAGTTACTCGAGGACAGTTTATCAGCCCCAGCATTTT. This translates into CASSYSRTVYQPQHF.

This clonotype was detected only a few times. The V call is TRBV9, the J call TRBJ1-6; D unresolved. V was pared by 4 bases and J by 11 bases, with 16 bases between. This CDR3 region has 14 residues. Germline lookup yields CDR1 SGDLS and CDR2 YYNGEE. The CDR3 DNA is TGTGCCAGCAGCCCCGCCGGTGGAGTCCCACCCCTCCACTTT. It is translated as CASSPAGGVPPLHF.

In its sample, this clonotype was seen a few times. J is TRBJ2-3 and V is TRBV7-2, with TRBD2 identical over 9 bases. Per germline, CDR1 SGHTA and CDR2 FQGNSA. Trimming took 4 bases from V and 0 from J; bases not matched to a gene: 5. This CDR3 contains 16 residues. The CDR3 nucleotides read TGTGCCAGCAGCTCGATAGCGGGGGAGAGCACAGATACGCAGTATTTT. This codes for CASSSIAGESTDTQYF.

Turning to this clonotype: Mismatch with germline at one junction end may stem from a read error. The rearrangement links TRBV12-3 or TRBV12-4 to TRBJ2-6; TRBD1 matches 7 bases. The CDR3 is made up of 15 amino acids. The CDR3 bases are TGTGCCAGCAGTTTTAGGGGGCCCGGGGCCATCGTCCTGACTTTC. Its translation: CASSFRGPGAIVLTF.

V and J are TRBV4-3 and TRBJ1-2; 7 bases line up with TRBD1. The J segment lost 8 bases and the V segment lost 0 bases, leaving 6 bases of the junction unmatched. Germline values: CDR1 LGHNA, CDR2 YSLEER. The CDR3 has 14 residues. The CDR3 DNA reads TGCGCCAGCAGCCAAGATTGGGACAGCAACGGCTACACCTTC. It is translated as CASSQDWDSNGYTF.

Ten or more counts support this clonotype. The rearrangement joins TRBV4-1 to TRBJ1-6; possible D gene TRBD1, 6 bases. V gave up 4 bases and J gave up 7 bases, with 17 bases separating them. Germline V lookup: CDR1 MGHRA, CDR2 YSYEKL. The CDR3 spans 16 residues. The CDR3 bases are TGCGCCAGCAGCCCATGGATGCAGGGGAGGAATTCACCCCTCCACTTT. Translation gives CASSPWMQGRNSPLHF.

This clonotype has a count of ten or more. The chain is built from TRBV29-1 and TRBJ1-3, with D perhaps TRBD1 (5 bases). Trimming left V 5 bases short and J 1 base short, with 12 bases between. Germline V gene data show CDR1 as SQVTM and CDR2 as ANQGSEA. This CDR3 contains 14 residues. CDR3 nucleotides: TGCAGCGTTTCGAAGGGGACGTCTGGAAACACCATATATTTT. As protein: CSVSKGTSGNTIYF.

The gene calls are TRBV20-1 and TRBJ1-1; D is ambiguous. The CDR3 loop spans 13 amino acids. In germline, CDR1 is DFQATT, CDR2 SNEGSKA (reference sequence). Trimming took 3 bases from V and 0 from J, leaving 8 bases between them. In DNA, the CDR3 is TGCAGTGCTAGCAGTACCATGAACACTGAAGCTTTCTTT. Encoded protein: CSASSTMNTEAFF.

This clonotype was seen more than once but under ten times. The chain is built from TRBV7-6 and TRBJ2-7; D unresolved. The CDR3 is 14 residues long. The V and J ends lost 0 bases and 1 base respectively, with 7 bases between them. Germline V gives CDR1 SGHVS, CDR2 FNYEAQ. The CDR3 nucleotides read TGTGCCAGCAGCTTAGCCCCGGATTCCTACGAGCAGTACTTC. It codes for CASSLAPDSYEQYF.

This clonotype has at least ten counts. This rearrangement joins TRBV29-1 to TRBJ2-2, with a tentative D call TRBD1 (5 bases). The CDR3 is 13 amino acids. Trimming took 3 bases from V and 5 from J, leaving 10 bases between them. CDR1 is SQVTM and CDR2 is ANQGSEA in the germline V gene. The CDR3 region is CSVDRVGTGELFF. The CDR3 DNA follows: TGCAGCGTTGACAGGGTGGGAACCGGGGAGCTGTTTTTT.

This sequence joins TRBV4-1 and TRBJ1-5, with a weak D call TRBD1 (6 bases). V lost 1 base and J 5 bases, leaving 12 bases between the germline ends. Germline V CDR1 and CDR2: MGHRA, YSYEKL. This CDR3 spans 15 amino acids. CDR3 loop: CASSQGSDSYQPQHF. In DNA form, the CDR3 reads TGCGCCAGCAGCCAAGGATCGGACAGCTATCAGCCCCAGCATTTT.

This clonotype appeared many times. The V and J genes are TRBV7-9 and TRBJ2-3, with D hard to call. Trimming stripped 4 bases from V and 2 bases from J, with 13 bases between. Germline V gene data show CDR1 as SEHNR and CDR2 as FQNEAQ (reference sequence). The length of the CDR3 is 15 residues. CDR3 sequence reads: CASSSRLPVTDTQYF. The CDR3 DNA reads TGTGCCAGCAGCTCCCGACTGCCAGTCACAGATACGCAGTATTTT. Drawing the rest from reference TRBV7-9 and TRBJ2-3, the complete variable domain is DTGVSQNPRHKITKRGQNVTFRCDPISEHNRLYWYRQTLGQGPEFLTYFQNEAQLEKSRLLSDRFSAERPKGSFSTLEIQRTEQGDSAMYLCASSSRLPVTDTQYFGPGTRLTVL.

The CDR3: CASSDSPGNSPLHF. The CDR3 nucleotides are TGTGCCAGCAGTGACAGTCCCGGGAATTCACCCCTCCACTTT. This rearrangement joins TRBV11-2 to TRBJ1-6; D possibly corresponds to TRBD1 (5 bases). V gave up 6 bases and J gave up 7 bases, with 13 bases separating them. Germline assignment: CDR1 SGHAT and CDR2 FQNNGV. The CDR3 totals 14 residues.

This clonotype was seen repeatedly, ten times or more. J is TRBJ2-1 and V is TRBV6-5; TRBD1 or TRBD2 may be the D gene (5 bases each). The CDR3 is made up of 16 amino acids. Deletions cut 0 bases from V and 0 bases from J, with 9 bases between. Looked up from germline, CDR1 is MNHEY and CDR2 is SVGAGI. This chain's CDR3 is CASSYSWGSSYNEQFF. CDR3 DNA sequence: TGTGCCAGCAGTTACTCTTGGGGGAGCTCCTACAATGAGCAGTTCTTC.

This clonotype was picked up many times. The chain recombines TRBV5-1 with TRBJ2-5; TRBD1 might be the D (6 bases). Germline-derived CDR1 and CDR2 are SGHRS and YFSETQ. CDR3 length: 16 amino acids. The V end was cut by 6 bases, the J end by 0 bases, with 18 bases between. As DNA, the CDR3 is TGCGCCAGCACCCCCACGGACAGCGCTTACCAAGAGACCCAGTACTTC. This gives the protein CASTPTDSAYQETQYF.

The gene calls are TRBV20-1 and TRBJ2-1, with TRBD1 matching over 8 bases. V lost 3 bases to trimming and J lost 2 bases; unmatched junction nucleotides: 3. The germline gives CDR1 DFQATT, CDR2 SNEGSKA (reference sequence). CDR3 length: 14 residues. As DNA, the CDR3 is TGCAGTGCTAGCCGACAGGGGACCTACAATGAGCAGTTCTTC. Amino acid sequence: CSASRQGTYNEQFF.

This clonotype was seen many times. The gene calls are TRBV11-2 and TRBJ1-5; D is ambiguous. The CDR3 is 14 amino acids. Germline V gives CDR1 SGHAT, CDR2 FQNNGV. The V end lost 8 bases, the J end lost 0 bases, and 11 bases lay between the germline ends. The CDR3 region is CASSGDYSNQPQHF. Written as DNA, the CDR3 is TGTGCCAGCTCTGGGGATTATAGCAATCAGCCCCAGCATTTT.